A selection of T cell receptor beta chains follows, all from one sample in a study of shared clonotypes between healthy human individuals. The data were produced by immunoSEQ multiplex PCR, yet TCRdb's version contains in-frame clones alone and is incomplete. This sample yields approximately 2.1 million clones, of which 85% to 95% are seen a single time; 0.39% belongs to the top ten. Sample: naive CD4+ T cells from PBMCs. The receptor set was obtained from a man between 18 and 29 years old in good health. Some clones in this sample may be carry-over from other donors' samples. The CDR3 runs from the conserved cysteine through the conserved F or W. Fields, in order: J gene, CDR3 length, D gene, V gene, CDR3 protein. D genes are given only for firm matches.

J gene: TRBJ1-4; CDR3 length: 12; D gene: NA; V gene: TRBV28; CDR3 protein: CASGATNEKLFF
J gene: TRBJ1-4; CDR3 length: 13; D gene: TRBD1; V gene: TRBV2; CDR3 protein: CASSGTGAEKLFF
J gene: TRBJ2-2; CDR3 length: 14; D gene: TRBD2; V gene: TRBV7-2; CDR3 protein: CASVRTSSAGELFF
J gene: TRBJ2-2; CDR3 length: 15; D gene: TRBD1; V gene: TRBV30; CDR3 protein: CAWSAGTGTTGELFF
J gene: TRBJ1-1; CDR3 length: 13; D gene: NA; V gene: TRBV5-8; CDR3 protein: CASSLEEGLEAFF
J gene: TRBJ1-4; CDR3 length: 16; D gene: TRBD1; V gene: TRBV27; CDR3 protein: CASSPSRQGMTEKLFF
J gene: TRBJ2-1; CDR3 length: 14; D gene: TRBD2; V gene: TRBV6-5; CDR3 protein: CASTPSSGVFPQFF
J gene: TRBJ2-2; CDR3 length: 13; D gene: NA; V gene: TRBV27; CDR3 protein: CASRGPVAGELFF
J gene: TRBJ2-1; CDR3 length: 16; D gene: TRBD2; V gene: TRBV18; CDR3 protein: CASSDSGLAGGNEQFF
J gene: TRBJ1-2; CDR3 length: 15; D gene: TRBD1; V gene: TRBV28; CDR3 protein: CASSSAGGARYGYTF
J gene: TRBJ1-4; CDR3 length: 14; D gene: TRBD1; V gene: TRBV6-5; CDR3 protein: CASTRPGGDEKLFF
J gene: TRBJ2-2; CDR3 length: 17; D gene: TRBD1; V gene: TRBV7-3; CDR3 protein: CASSPQGQGARTGELFF
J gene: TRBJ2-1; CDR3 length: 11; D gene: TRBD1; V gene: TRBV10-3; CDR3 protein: CAGGQGHEQFF
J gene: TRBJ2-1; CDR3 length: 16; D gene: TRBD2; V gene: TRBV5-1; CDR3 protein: CASSIGLAGAYNEQFF
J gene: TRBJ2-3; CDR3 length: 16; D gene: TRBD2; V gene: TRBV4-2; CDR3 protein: CASSLGLAGAIDTQYF
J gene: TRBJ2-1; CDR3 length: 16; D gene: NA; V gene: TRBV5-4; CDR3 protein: CASSLGGGSSYNEQFF
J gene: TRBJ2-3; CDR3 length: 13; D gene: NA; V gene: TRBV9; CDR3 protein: CASSVGPGDTQYF
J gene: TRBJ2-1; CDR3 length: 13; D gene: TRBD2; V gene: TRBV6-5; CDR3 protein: CASRTSGKGEQFF
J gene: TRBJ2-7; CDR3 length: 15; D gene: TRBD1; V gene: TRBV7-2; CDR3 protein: CASSLGQGESYEQYF
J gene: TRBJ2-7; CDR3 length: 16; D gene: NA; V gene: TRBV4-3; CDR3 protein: CASSQVWGALTYEQYF
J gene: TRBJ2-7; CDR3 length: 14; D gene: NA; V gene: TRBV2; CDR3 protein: CATGRGLYTSGQYF
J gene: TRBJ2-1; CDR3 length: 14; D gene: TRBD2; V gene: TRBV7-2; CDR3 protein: CASIRTSGHNEQFF
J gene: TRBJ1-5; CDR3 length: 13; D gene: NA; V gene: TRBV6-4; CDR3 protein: CASSDPPGEPQHF
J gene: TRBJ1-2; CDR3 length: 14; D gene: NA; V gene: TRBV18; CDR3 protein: CASSPTTGNYGYTF
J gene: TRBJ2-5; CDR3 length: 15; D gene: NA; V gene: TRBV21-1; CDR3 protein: CASSKLASGEETQYF
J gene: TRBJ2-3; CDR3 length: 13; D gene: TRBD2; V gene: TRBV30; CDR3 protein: CAWRAGGTDTQYF
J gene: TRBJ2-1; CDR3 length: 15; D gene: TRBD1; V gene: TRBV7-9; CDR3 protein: CASSAGQGAYNEQFF
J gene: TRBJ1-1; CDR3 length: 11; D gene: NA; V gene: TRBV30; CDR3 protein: CAWSVGRQPFF
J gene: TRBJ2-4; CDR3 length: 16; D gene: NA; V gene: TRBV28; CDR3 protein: CASSFPTSEAKNIQYF